Included here is one T cell receptor beta chain sequence, with context. Its target is unknown. Naive CD4+ T cells were purified with Tregs depleted by CD25. The length of the CDR3 is 14 residues. After removal of 4 bases from V and 5 bases from J, the junction contained 9 bases not matched to a gene. The germline CDR1 and CDR2 sequences are DFQATT and SNEGSKA (reference sequence). Study-wide points: The TCR gene usage of tumor memory CD4+ T cells clustered together with blood and lymph node memory CD4+ cells and with lymph node naive CD4+ cells.

Constant-region reverse primers amplified full-length variable regions, followed by semi-nested Nested Universal Primer A PCR. TCRdb re-called the 5' RACE reads through MiXCR, storing one row per CDR3 protein. Found here are more than 4,500 distinct CDR3 sequences, about 60% of them singletons; the top ten hold roughly an eighth. The sequence was obtained from a female donor with breast cancer. V and J are TRBV20-1 and TRBJ2-7; 9 bases are a match to TRBD1. The specimen was naive CD4+ T cells sorted from blood. The sample's subset: naive CD4+ T cells, CD4+CD45RA+CD25-. DNA of the CDR3: TGCAGTGCTACTACGGACAGGGGACGCCACGAGCAGTACTTC. Amino acids: CSATTDRGRHEQYF.